Listed here are 18 T cell receptor beta chains from one sample, sequenced in a study of a mutant IDH1 vaccine in newly diagnosed glioma (dated by TCRdb to the early 2020s). Explained via the paper, the time point label denotes: baseline, week 1 (first vaccination visit). The sample's treatment or condition label, decoded: pre-vaccination baseline after standard-of-care therapy. Preparation of the library involved the immunoSEQ multiplex PCR assay. Imported from immuneACCESS, the table was reduced by TCRdb to in-frame sequences with V and J called. These copies leave out some clones; in studies compared against another copy, an unresolved V gene accounts for under half, and the cause of the remainder is not known. This sample has about 51,000 clones in its table, and about 80% of those were observed once. The top ten clonotypes cover about 2% of the sample. The input for sequencing was PBMCs, taken from a glioma patient treated with radiotherapy, temozolomide or both. The receptors originated from a woman between 40 and 55 years old with glioma.

The chain carries TRBV6-5 and TRBJ2-7, with D possibly being TRBD1 or TRBD2 (5 bases each). The CDR3 consists of 13 residues. Trimming pared 6 bases from V and 7 bases from J, leaving 16 bases between. Germline values: CDR1 MNHEY, CDR2 SVGAGI. Written as DNA, the CDR3 is TGTGCCAGCAGAACCGGGACCTTACGAGAGCAGTACTTC. Residues: CASRTGTLREQYF.

V and J are TRBV2 and TRBJ1-1; TRBD1 might be the D (5 bases). Germline CDR1 reads SNHLY; CDR2 reads FYNNEI. CDR3 length: 14 residues. The V gene lost 6 bases and the J gene lost 2 bases, with 13 bases spanning the gap. The CDR3 DNA follows: TGTGCCAGCAGGGCGACAGAGCGAAACACTGAAGCTTTCTTT. Residues: CASRATERNTEAFF. Looking up the rest from reference TRBV2 and TRBJ1-1 gives the full variable domain: EPEVTQTPSHQVTQMGQEVILRCVPISNHLYFYWYRQILGQKVEFLVSFYNNEISEKSEIFDDQFSVERPDGSNFTLKIRSTKLEDSAMYFCASRATERNTEAFFGQGTRLTVV.

This clone is a singleton in its sample. This chain joins TRBV7-8 and TRBJ1-2; a possible D gene is TRBD1 (5 bases). Trimming took off 5 bases at V and 4 bases at J, with 11 bases between the two ends. This CDR3 is built from 13 residues. Germline V gene sequence: CDR1 SGHVS, CDR2 FQNEAQ. CDR3 sequence reads: CASSARGLYGYTF. The CDR3 bases are TGTGCCAGCAGCGCCCGGGGCCTCTATGGCTACACCTTC.

The chain combines TRBV29-1 with TRBJ2-3; D not resolved. CDR1 and CDR2 from the germline V gene are SQVTM and ANQGSEA. The V and J ends lost 1 base and 0 bases respectively, with 14 bases between them. The CDR3 length is 16 residues. Written as DNA, the CDR3 is TGCAGCGTTGAAGCTCTCAAGACGGCTAGCACAGATACGCAGTATTTT. Translated: CSVEALKTASTDTQYF.

This clone was detected only a few times. The V call is TRBV27, the J call TRBJ2-1, with 7 bases that match TRBD1. Germline V lookup: CDR1 MNHEY, CDR2 SMNVEV (reference sequence). The CDR3 is made up of 15 amino acids. With V trimmed by 0 bases and J by 8 bases, 7 bases remained unmatched. The CDR3 here is CASSLSGGWMDEQFF. The CDR3 DNA sequence: TGTGCCAGCAGTTTATCAGGGGGCTGGATGGATGAGCAGTTCTTC.

This clone has just one count. The chain combines TRBV5-1 with TRBJ2-3; TRBD1 or TRBD2 may be the D gene (6 bases each). This CDR3 comprises 15 residues. Germline V gene lookup returns CDR1 SGHRS and CDR2 YFSETQ. V dropped 2 bases and J dropped 4 bases, with 14 bases sitting between them. CDR3 residues: CASSLWGAVSDTQYF. CDR3 DNA sequence: TGCGCCAGCAGCTTATGGGGGGCCGTGTCAGATACGCAGTATTTT.

As for this clone: At one of its ends the junction is not consistent with the germline gene, which may arise from a read error. The chain is built from TRBV7-9 and TRBJ2-7, with a tentative D call TRBD2 (6 bases). The CDR3 length is 13 residues. CDR1 and CDR2 (germline): SEHNR, FQNEAQ (reference sequence). CDR3 loop: CASSLGTAYEQYF. CDR3 coding DNA: TGTGCCAGCAGTTTAGGGACTGCCTACGAGCAGTACTTC.

This clone was seen a handful of times. The V gene is TRBV12-5, the J gene TRBJ1-1, with a possible D match to TRBD1 (5 bases). Germline V gene sequence: CDR1 LGHNT, CDR2 FRNRAP. Trimming shortened V by 6 bases and J by 1 base, and 12 bases separated the two germline ends. CDR3 length equals 14 residues. This CDR3 is CASGGGSWNTEAFF. The CDR3 nucleotides are TGTGCTAGTGGGGGGGGGTCCTGGAACACTGAAGCTTTCTTT. The full variable domain, in which reference TRBV12-5 and TRBJ1-1 provide the parts outside the CDR3, is DARVTQTPRHKVTEMGQEVTMRCQPILGHNTVFWYRQTMMQGLELLAYFRNRAPLDDSGMPKDRFSAEMPDATLATLKIQPSEPRDSAVYFCASGGGSWNTEAFFGQGTRLTVV.

CDR3 sequence: CASSGYRGRNSPLHF. The CDR3 nucleotides are TGTGCCAGCAGCGGATACAGGGGCCGTAATTCACCCCTCCACTTT. The chain employs TRBV9 and TRBJ1-6, with 7 bases identical to TRBD1. Germline V CDR1 and CDR2: SGDLS, YYNGEE. V gave up 3 bases and J gave up 6 bases; unmatched junction bases: 6. This CDR3 region has 15 residues.

This clone appeared a single time. The rearrangement links TRBV19 to TRBJ1-1; D remains ambiguous. The CDR3 has 14 amino acids. V lost 7 bases to trimming and J lost 6 bases, with 18 bases between them. Germline V gene data show CDR1 as LNHDA and CDR2 as SQIVND (reference sequence). The CDR3 DNA reads as TGTGCCAGTATTAAGTTGGGGTGGATCGCTGAAGCTTTCTTT. This translates into CASIKLGWIAEAFF.

V and J are TRBV18 and TRBJ2-1, with 9 bases lining up with TRBD2. Trimming at V came to 2 bases and at J to 8 bases, leaving 7 bases not matched to a gene. The CDR3 spans 15 residues. CDR1 is KGHSH and CDR2 is LQKENI in the germline V gene. CDR3 bases: TGTGCCAGCTCACCAATGGCGGGGGGGCTCGATGAGCAGTTCTTC. This translates into CASSPMAGGLDEQFF.

The chain carries TRBV7-9 and TRBJ2-2, with D perhaps TRBD1 (6 bases). In germline, CDR1 is SEHNR, CDR2 FQNEAQ (reference sequence). V was clipped by 5 bases and J by 4 bases, with 17 bases between them. The CDR3 totals 16 residues. The CDR3 loop is CASSPQSTGPTGELFF. CDR3 bases: TGTGCCAGCAGCCCGCAATCTACAGGGCCCACCGGGGAGCTGTTTTTT.

The rearrangement uses TRBV30 and TRBJ2-2, with a tentative D call TRBD2 (6 bases). CDR1 is GTSNPN, CDR2 SVGIG, per germline (reference sequence). The CDR3 consists of 14 residues. V was shortened by 5 bases and J by 4 bases, with 14 bases between the two germline ends. The CDR3 is CAWGGLGRTGELFF. In nucleotides, the CDR3 is TGTGCCTGGGGGGGACTCGGGCGCACCGGGGAGCTGTTTTTT.

The chain carries TRBV27 and TRBJ2-3; TRBD2 might be the D (6 bases). This CDR3 has 14 residues. Germline CDR1 reads MNHEY; CDR2 reads SMNVEV (reference sequence). Trimming pared 4 bases from V and 9 bases from J, leaving 17 bases between. This CDR3 is CASSSDYTRVTQYF. In nucleotides, the CDR3 is TGTGCCAGCAGTTCGGACTACACACGGGTCACGCAGTATTTT.

The chain has TRBV6-5 and TRBJ2-5, with no clear D. Germline CDR1 reads MNHEY; CDR2 reads SVGAGI. Trimming took off 7 bases at V and 4 bases at J, with 13 bases between the two ends. The CDR3 extends over 13 amino acids. The CDR3 sequence is CASTRTRRETQYF. CDR3 DNA: TGTGCCAGCACCCGAACACGCAGAGAGACCCAGTACTTC.

The V and J genes are TRBV7-6 and TRBJ1-4; D remains unclear. Germline CDR1 reads SGHVS; CDR2 reads FNYEAQ. There are 14 residues in the CDR3. Trimming pared 1 base from V and 7 bases from J, leaving 10 bases between. The CDR3 sequence is CASSLGSGVEKLFF. CDR3 in DNA: TGTGCCAGCAGCTTAGGGTCCGGGGTTGAAAAACTGTTTTTT.

This rearrangement joins TRBV7-2 to TRBJ2-1; D not resolved. The CDR3 runs 15 residues. Germline CDR1 and CDR2: SGHTA and FQGNSA. The V end lost 7 bases, the J end lost 2 bases, and 15 bases lay between the germline ends. The CDR3 DNA is TGTGCCAGCATCTATGCAAGTGGGCCCTACAATGAGCAGTTCTTC. Its translation is CASIYASGPYNEQFF.

This chain links TRBV7-8 with TRBJ1-2; TRBD1 might be the D (5 bases). The CDR3 has 16 residues. V gave up 0 bases and J gave up 4 bases, with 15 bases separating them. Germline values: CDR1 SGHVS, CDR2 FQNEAQ. The CDR3 coding sequence is TGTGCCAGCAGCTTAGCGCCAGTCGGGACCTCCTATGGCTACACCTTC. It codes for CASSLAPVGTSYGYTF.